Sequencing of this T cell receptor beta chain was carried out in a study of cytomegalovirus exposure and HLA in healthy donors. Whole-study findings and limits: Most TCR beta V segments were productive about 87% or about 30% of the time in an earlier analysis.

The primer mix had 60 Vbeta and 13 Jbeta primers. Sequencing used immunoSEQ multiplex PCR; TCRdb keeps in-frame clones, though not all of them. The sample lists around 250,000 clones; about 90% were seen once. The CDR3 has 16 amino acids. In germline, CDR1 is SGHAT, CDR2 FQNNGV. V was shortened by 3 bases and J by 0 bases, with 14 bases between the two germline ends. For this clone: The antigen is not known.

Donors sampled were nominally healthy, though unrecorded immune exposures were likely. What was sequenced was PBMCs. This clonotype was sampled from a girl aged 2 to 10 in good health and CMV-seronegative. This chain joins TRBV11-2 and TRBJ1-2, with no clear D. The CDR3: CASSFTLAQANYGYTF. CDR3 nucleotides: TGTGCCAGCAGCTTTACGCTGGCGCAGGCTAACTATGGCTACACCTTC.